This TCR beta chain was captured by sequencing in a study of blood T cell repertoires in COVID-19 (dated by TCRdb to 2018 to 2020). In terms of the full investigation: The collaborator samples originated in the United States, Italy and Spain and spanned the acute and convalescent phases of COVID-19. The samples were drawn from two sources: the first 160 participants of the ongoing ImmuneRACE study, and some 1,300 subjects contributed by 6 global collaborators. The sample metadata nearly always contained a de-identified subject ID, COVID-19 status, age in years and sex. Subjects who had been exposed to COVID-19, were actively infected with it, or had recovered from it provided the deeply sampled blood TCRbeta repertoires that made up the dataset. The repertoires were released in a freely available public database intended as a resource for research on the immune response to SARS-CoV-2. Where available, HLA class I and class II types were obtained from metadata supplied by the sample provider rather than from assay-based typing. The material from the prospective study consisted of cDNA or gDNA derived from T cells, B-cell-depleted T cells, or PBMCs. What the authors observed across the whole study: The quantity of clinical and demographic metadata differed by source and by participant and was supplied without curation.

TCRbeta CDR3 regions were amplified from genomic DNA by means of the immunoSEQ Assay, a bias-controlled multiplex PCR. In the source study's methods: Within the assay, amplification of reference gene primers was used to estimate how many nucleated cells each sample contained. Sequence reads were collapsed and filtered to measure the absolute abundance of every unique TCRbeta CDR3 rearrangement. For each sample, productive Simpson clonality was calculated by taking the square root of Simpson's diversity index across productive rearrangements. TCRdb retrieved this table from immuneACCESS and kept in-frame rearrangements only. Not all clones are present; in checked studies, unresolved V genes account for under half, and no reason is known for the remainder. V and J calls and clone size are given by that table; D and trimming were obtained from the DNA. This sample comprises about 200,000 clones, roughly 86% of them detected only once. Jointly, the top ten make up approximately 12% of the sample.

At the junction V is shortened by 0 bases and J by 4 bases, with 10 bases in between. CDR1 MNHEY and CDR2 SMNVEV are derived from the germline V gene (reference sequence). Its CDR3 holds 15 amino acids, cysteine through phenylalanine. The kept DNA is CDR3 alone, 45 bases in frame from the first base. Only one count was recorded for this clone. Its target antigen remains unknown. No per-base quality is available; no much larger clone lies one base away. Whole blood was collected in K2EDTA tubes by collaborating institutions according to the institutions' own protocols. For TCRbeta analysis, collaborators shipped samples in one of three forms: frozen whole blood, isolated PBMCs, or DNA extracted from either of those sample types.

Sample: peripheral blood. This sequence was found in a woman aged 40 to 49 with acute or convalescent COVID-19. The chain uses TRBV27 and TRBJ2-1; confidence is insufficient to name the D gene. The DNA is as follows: TGTGCCAGCAGTTTATCGAGGAGAGCATACAATGAGCAGTTCTTC. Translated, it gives CASSLSRRAYNEQFF.